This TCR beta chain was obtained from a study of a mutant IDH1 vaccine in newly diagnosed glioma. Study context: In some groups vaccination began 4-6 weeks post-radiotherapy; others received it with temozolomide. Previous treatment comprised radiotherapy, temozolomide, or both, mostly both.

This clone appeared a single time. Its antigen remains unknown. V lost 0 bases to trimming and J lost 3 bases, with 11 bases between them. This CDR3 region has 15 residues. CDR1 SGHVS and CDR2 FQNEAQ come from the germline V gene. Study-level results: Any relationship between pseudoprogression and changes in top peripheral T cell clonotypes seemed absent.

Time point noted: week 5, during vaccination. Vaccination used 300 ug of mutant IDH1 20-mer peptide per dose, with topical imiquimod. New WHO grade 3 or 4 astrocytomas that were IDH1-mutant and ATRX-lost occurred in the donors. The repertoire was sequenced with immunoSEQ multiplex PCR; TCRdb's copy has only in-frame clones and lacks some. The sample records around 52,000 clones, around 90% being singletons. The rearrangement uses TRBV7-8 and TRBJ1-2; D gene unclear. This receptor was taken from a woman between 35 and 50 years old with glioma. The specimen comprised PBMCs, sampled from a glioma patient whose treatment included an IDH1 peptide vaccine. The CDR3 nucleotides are TGTGCCAGCAGCTTAGCGTCCGGGGTTCACTATGGCTACACCTTC. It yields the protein CASSLASGVHYGYTF. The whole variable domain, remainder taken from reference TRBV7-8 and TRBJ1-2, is GAGVSQSPRYKVAKRGQDVALRCDPISGHVSLFWYQQALGQGPEFLTYFQNEAQLDKSGLPSDRFFAERPEGSVSTLKIQRTQQEDSAVYLCASSLASGVHYGYTFGSGTRLTVV.